These 18 T cell receptor beta chains were all obtained from the same sample, sequenced in a study of PD-1 blockade in mismatch repair-deficient tumors. Generated by immunoSEQ multiplex PCR, the TCRdb table keeps only in-frame clones and is missing some. The sample yields about 110,000 clones, over 65% seen once. The sample was peripheral blood, taken 60 to 65 weeks after starting pembrolizumab. These receptors were taken from an adult with mismatch repair-deficient cancer.

This chain uses TRBV6-6 with TRBJ1-1; D possibly corresponds to TRBD1 (5 bases). The CDR3 is 15 amino acids. V lost 6 bases to trimming and J lost 3 bases, with 17 bases between them. Germline V gene lookup returns CDR1 MNHNY and CDR2 SVGAGI (reference sequence). The chain's CDR3 is CASRPEGRGHTEAFF. DNA of the CDR3: TGTGCCAGCAGACCCGAGGGGCGGGGACACACTGAAGCTTTCTTT.

V usage is TRBV6-1 and J usage is TRBJ2-7; D remains unclear. V lost 2 bases, J lost 2 bases, and 10 bases lay in between. Germline CDR1 reads MNHNS; CDR2 reads SASEGT. This CDR3 has 14 residues. The CDR3: CASSELGAAYEQYF. The CDR3 coding sequence is TGTGCCAGCAGTGAATTGGGCGCCGCCTACGAGCAGTACTTC.

This chain connects TRBV29-1 to TRBJ1-2; D is uncertain. CDR3 length equals 14 residues. Germline V gene sequence: CDR1 SQVTM, CDR2 ANQGSEA. Between the trimmed V and J ends, which lost 4 bases and 6 bases, there was a span of 18 bases. The chain's CDR3 is CSVVSGEIGHGYTF. CDR3 in DNA: TGCAGCGTTGTTTCTGGGGAAATTGGGCATGGCTACACCTTC.

V usage is TRBV19 and J usage is TRBJ1-2, with TRBD1 matching 7 bases. V dropped 5 bases and J dropped 4; count of bases not matched to a gene: 10. The CDR3 is made up of 15 amino acids. Germline V CDR1 and CDR2: LNHDA, SQIVND (reference sequence). CDR3 nucleotide sequence: TGTGCCAGTAGTCCTCAGACAGGGTCCAGCTATGGCTACACCTTC. Its protein product is CASSPQTGSSYGYTF.

V and J are TRBV19 and TRBJ1-5; no clear D gene. Germline V gene data show CDR1 as LNHDA and CDR2 as SQIVND (reference sequence). The V end was cut by 5 bases, the J end by 3 bases, with 11 bases between. This CDR3 is built from 14 residues. CDR3 residues: CASSSFQDNQPQHF. For the CDR3, the DNA is TGTGCCAGTAGTTCCTTTCAAGACAATCAGCCCCAGCATTTT.

This clone was recorded only once. The chain joins TRBV19 to TRBJ2-7, with 9 nucleotides matching TRBD2. The V gene end was trimmed by 4 bases and the J gene end by 2 bases; junction bases not matched to a gene: 3. This CDR3 contains 14 residues. Per germline, CDR1 LNHDA and CDR2 SQIVND (reference sequence). CDR3 bases: TGTGCCAGTAGTAGGGGCGGGAGGGCCTACGAGCAGTACTTC. This gives the protein CASSRGGRAYEQYF.

The gene calls are TRBV16 and TRBJ1-5; perhaps TRBD1 as D (6 bases). Per the germline V gene, CDR1 is KGHSY and CDR2 is FQNENV. CDR3 size: 16 residues. The V end was cut by 6 bases, the J end by 4 bases, with 19 bases between. The CDR3 loop reads CASRTQGGAGNQPQHF. The DNA for the CDR3 is TGTGCCAGCAGGACACAGGGCGGGGCCGGGAATCAGCCCCAGCATTTT.

The CDR3, as DNA: TGTGCCAGCAGGTTGGGTACTGGCGGCTCCTACGAGCAGTACTTC. Amino acids: CASRLGTGGSYEQYF. The V call is TRBV7-3, the J call TRBJ2-7; no clear D gene. The CDR3 runs 15 residues. CDR1 is SGHTA and CDR2 is FQGTGA in the germline V gene. V lost 6 bases to trimming and J lost 0 bases, with 15 bases between them.

The CDR3 coding sequence is TGTGCCAGCAGCTTGGGGCCTAGCACAGATACGCAGTATTTT. Translated, it gives CASSLGPSTDTQYF. The genes are TRBV7-3 and TRBJ2-3; D perhaps matches TRBD1 (5 bases). CDR1 is SGHTA, CDR2 FQGTGA, per germline. The CDR3 extends over 14 amino acids. V lost 3 bases and J lost 0, with 7 bases in between.

The rearrangement joins TRBV6-5 to TRBJ1-1, with 7 bases identical to TRBD1. The CDR3 spans 15 residues. Trimming took 3 bases from V and 0 from J; bases not matched to a gene: 4. CDR1 is MNHEY and CDR2 is SVGAGI in the germline V gene. In DNA, the CDR3 is TGTGCCAGCAGTTATACAGGGGTCATGAACACTGAAGCTTTCTTT. Translated, it gives CASSYTGVMNTEAFF.

V is TRBV9 and J is TRBJ1-2; D is possibly TRBD1 (5 bases). The germline V gene encodes CDR1 SGDLS and CDR2 YYNGEE. The CDR3 contains 16 residues. V gave up 2 bases and J gave up 6 bases, with 20 bases separating them. The CDR3 coding sequence is TGTGCCAGCAGCGTTCGTGAGGGGTGGTTTTTTGATGGCTACACCTTC. Encoded protein: CASSVREGWFFDGYTF.

The rearrangement joins TRBV21-1 to TRBJ2-2; the table gives TRBD2 as D, unverified against the DNA. TRBV21-1 is noted as a pseudogene. CDR3 length equals 21 residues. CDR3 residues: CASSKCRLLSRAGVGTGELFF. In nucleotides, the CDR3 is TGTGCCAGCAGCAAATGCCGCCTTTTGTCCCGGGCGGGAGTAGGGACCGGGGAGCTGTTTTTT.

V usage is TRBV4-3 and J usage is TRBJ2-7; D not resolved. V lost 0 bases, J lost 0 bases, and 6 bases lay in between. Germline assignment: CDR1 LGHNA and CDR2 YSLEER. This CDR3 is 14 amino acids long. The CDR3 is CASSQDLSSYEQYF. The CDR3 DNA sequence: TGCGCCAGCAGCCAAGATTTGAGCTCCTACGAGCAGTACTTC.

This chain links TRBV19 with TRBJ2-1; D not certain. The germline V gene encodes CDR1 LNHDA and CDR2 SQIVND (reference sequence). CDR3 size: 13 residues. V lost 5 bases and J lost 1, with 6 bases in between. The CDR3, as DNA: TGTGCCAGTAGTCTTAAGTCCTACAATGAGCAGTTCTTC. Translating it yields CASSLKSYNEQFF.

The V call is TRBV30, the J call TRBJ2-5; D call uncertain. Trimming took 2 bases from V and 2 from J, leaving 6 bases between them. Germline V gives CDR1 GTSNPN, CDR2 SVGIG (reference sequence). The length of the CDR3 is 12 residues. Here the CDR3 reads CAWSRSQETQYF. The CDR3 DNA is TGTGCCTGGAGTCGCAGTCAAGAGACCCAGTACTTC. Complete variable domain (other parts from reference TRBV30 and TRBJ2-5): SQTIHQWPATLVQPVGSPLSLECTVEGTSNPNLYWYRQAAGRGLQLLFYSVGIGQISSEVPQNLSASRPQDRQFILSSKKLLLSDSGFYLCAWSRSQETQYFGPGTRLLVL.

The chain combines TRBV6-5 with TRBJ2-5; 11 bases match TRBD1. Germline assignment: CDR1 MNHEY and CDR2 SVGAGI. This CDR3 contains 16 residues. With V trimmed by 4 bases and J by 4 bases, 8 bases remained unmatched. CDR3 residues: CASSSSGQGVIETQYF. The CDR3 coding sequence is TGTGCCAGCAGTTCATCGGGACAGGGGGTAATAGAGACCCAGTACTTC.

CDR3 region: CASSLLASGRAGYTGELFF. In nucleotides, the CDR3 is TGCGCCAGCAGCTTGTTGGCTAGCGGGAGGGCCGGGTACACCGGGGAGCTGTTTTTT. This chain joins TRBV5-1 and TRBJ2-2, with 12 bases fitting TRBD2. Trimming at V came to 1 base and at J to 3 bases, leaving 10 bases not matched to a gene. The CDR3 extends over 19 amino acids. Germline CDR1 is SGHRS and CDR2 is YFSETQ.

This chain joins TRBV30 and TRBJ2-3; D is possibly TRBD1 or TRBD2 (5 bases each). The CDR3 runs to 15 residues. From germline, CDR1 is GTSNPN and CDR2 SVGIG (reference sequence). Between the trimmed V and J ends, which lost 3 bases and 1 base, there was a span of 14 bases. The CDR3 bases are TGTGCCTGGAGCCCGGGACGGGGAGGCACAGATACGCAGTATTTT. Its protein product is CAWSPGRGGTDTQYF.